This TCR beta chain was sequenced during a study of Ad26.COV2.S vaccination and SARS-CoV-2 variants. V was clipped by 0 bases and J by 4 bases, with 15 bases between them. This CDR3 is 16 amino acids long. Germline values: CDR1 SGHNT, CDR2 YYREEE (reference sequence). The data were produced by immunoSEQ multiplex PCR, yet TCRdb's version contains in-frame clones alone and is incomplete. Of about 450,000 clones listed, roughly nine tenths are singletons. A word on this clone: Its antigen is as yet unknown.

Study-wide results and limits: Spike-specific TCR breadth was greater in vaccine than placebo recipients. Using TCR breadth and depth analyses may have led to underestimated total T cell responses.

Treatment given: some 19 received Ad26.COV2.S at low or high dose, single or two shots; about 5 received placebo; per-sample allocation not given. Specimens were obtained on day 63 following the first vaccine or placebo injection. The sample here was peripheral blood, taken in a trial of Ad26.COV2.S vaccine versus placebo. The rearrangement joins TRBV5-4 to TRBJ2-3; the D gene is possibly TRBD2 (5 bases). The TCR was taken from a person between 18 and 65 years old who received the Ad26.COV2.S COVID-19 vaccine or a placebo. The CDR3 here is CASSLAGWVGADTQYF. CDR3 DNA sequence: TGTGCCAGCAGCTTGGCGGGATGGGTGGGAGCAGATACGCAGTATTTT.